This TCR beta chain was observed in a study of metastatic and nonmetastatic thyroid tumors. Study summary: Repertoires from blood and tumor or nodule tissue of malignant and benign thyroid patients were compared.

This clone showed up many times. Its cognate antigen is unknown. Authors' analysis steps: Researchers built a distant-metastasis classifier for papillary thyroid cancer that drew on CDR3 differences across clinicopathological groups. TCRdb re-called the PCR reads through MiXCR. None of the V and J calls come from the authors' own analysis; TCRdb made them. The sample lists tens of thousands of clones, over 15% occurring once. The CDR3 totals 16 residues. V lost 4 bases and J lost 0, with 10 bases in between. The germline CDR1 and CDR2 sequences are MGHRA and YSYEKL. Patients had received no treatment of any kind before thyroid surgery. Findings and limits, study-wide: In blood and tumor, TCR beta diversity was reportedly significantly higher in malignant thyroid tumors than in benign nodules.

Sequences were obtained from blood. The sequence derives from a female donor with papillary thyroid cancer or a benign thyroid nodule (not recorded which). Some clones in this sample may be carry-over from other donors' samples. The chain uses TRBV4-1 and TRBJ1-6; tentative D call: TRBD1 (5 bases). CDR3 residues: CASSRGESSYNSPLHF. CDR3 DNA sequence: TGCGCCAGCAGCCGAGGGGAAAGCTCCTATAATTCACCCCTCCACTTT.